The clone carrying this TCR beta chain appeared once. Its antigen is unknown. Per the germline V gene, CDR1 is PRHDT and CDR2 is FYEKMQ (reference sequence). The CDR3 is 12 amino acids. V lost 4 bases to trimming and J lost 14 bases, with 12 bases between them. These data originate in a study of CD8+ T cells in alopecia areata. Turning to the study itself: In an open-label trial, patients got 5 to 10 mg tofacitinib twice daily. The duration of tofacitinib was 6 to 18 months, with 6 months off drug afterward.

RNA extraction and reverse transcription yielded cDNA as sequencing template. Assay used: immunoSEQ multiplex PCR; TCRdb lists only in-frame clones, some missing. In the table there are 65,000 to 70,000 clones, roughly 60% of which are singletons. Sorting of PBMCs yielded the CD4+ and CD8+ T cells. Whole-study findings and limits: Mice gave a clearer picture of TCR sharing than patients did, possibly for HLA-related reasons.

Material: CD8+ T cells sorted from blood, obtained at week 0. The sequence was collected from a human donor with alopecia areata. The chain employs TRBV13 and TRBJ1-6; D unclear. The CDR3 coding sequence is TGTGCCAGCAGCTCCGAAGGGTCGACCCTCCACTTT. Protein product: CASSSEGSTLHF.